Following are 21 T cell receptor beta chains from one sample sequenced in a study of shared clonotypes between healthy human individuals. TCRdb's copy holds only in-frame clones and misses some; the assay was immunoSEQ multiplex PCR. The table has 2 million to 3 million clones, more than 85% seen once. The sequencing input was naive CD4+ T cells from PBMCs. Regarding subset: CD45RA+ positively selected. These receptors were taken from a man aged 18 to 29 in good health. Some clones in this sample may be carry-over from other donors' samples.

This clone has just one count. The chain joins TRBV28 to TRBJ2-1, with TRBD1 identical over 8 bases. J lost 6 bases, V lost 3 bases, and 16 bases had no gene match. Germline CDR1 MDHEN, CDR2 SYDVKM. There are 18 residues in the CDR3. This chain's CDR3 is CASSFSPGQGNSVNEQFF. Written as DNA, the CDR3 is TGTGCCAGCAGTTTTTCTCCCGGACAGGGTAATTCCGTCAATGAGCAGTTCTTC. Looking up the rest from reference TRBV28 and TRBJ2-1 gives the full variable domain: DVKVTQSSRYLVKRTGEKVFLECVQDMDHENMFWYRQDPGLGLRLIYFSYDVKMKEKGDIPEGYSVSREKKERFSLILESASTNQTSMYLCASSFSPGQGNSVNEQFFGPGTRLTVL.

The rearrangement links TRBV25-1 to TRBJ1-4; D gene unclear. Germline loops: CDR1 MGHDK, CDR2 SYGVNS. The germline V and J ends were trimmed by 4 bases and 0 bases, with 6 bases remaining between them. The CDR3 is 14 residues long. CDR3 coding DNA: TGTGCCAGCAGTGCACTTGCAACTAATGAAAAACTGTTTTTT. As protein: CASSALATNEKLFF. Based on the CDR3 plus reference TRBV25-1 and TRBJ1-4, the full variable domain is EADIYQTPRYLVIGTGKKITLECSQTMGHDKMYWYQQDPGMELHLIHYSYGVNSTEKGDLSSESTVSRIRTEHFPLTLESARPSHTSQYLCASSALATNEKLFFGSGTQLSVL.

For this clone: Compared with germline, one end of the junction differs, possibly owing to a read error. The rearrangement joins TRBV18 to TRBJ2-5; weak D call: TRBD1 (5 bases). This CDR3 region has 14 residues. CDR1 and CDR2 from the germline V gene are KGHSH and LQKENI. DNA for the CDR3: TGTGCCAGCTCACCACTGACAGAGCAAGAGCCCCAGTACTTC. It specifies CASSPLTEQEPQYF.

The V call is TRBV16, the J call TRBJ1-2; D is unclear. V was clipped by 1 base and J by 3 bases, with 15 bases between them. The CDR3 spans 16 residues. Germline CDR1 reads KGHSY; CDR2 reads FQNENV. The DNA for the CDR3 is TGTGCCAGCAGCCAATTGGGAGGGAGGAGTGACTATGGCTACACCTTC. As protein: CASSQLGGRSDYGYTF. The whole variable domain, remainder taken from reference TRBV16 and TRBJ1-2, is GEEVAQTPKHLVRGEGQKAKLYCAPIKGHSYVFWYQQVLKNEFKFLISFQNENVFDETGMPKERFSAKCLPNSPCSLEIQATKLEDSAVYFCASSQLGGRSDYGYTFGSGTRLTVV.

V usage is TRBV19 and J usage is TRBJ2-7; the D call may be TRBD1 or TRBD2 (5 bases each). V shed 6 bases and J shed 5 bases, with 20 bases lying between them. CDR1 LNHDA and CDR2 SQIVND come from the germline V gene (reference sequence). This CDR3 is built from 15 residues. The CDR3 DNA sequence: TGTGCCAGTAGGGGAACCGGGACCCTCAATCACGAGCAGTACTTC. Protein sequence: CASRGTGTLNHEQYF.

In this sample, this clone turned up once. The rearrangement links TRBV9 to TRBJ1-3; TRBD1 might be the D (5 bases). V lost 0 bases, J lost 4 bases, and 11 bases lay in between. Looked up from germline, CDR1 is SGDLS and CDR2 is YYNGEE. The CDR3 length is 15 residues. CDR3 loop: CASSVDQGAGNTIYF. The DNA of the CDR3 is TGTGCCAGCAGCGTAGATCAGGGTGCAGGAAACACCATATATTTT. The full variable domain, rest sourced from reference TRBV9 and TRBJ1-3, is DSGVTQTPKHLITATGQRVTLRCSPRSGDLSVYWYQQSLDQGLQFLIQYYNGEERAKGNILERFSAQQFPDLHSELNLSSLELGDSALYFCASSVDQGAGNTIYFGEGSWLTVV.

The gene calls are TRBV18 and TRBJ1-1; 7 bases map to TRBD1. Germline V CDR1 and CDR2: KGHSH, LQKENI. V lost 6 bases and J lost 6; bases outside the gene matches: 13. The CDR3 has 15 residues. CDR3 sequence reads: CASSPSLRQGPEAFF. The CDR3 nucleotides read TGTGCCAGCTCCCCATCCCTTCGACAGGGCCCTGAAGCTTTCTTT.

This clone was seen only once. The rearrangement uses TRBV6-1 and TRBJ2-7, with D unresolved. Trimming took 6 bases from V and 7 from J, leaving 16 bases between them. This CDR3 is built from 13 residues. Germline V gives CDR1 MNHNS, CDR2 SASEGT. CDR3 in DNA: TGTGCCAGCAGCCGAACGCCCCCTTTAGAGCAGTACTTC. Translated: CASSRTPPLEQYF.

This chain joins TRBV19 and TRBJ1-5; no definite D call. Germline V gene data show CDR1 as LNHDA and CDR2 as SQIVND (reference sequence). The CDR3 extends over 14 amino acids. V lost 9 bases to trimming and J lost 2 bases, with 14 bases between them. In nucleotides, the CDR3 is TGTGCCAGCGAGGCGGTGTACCGCAATCAGCCCCAGCATTTT. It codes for CASEAVYRNQPQHF.

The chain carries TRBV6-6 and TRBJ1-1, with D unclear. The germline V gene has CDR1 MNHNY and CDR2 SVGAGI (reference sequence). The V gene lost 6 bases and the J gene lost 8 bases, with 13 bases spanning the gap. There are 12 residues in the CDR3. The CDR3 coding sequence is TGTGCCAGCAGCCCTGGACCTGGCGAAGCTTTCTTT. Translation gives CASSPGPGEAFF.

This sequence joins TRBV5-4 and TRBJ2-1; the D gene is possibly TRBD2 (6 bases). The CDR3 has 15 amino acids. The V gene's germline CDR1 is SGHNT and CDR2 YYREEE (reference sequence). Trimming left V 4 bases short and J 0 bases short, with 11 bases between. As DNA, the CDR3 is TGTGCCAGCAGCGCCGGGACTCCCTCCTACAATGAGCAGTTCTTC. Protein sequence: CASSAGTPSYNEQFF.

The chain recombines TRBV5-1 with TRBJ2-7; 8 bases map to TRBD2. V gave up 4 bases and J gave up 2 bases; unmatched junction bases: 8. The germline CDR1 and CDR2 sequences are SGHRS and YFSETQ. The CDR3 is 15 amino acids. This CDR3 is CASSGGFSGTYEQYF. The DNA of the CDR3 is TGCGCCAGCAGCGGAGGGTTTAGCGGGACCTACGAGCAGTACTTC.

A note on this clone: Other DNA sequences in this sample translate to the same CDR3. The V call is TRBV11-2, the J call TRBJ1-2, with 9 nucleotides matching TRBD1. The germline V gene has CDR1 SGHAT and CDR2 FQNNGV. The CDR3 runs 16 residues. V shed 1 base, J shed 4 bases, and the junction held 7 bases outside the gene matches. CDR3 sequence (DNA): TGTGCCAGCAGCTTAGGACGGGACAGGGCGGGCTATGGCTACACCTTC. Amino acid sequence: CASSLGRDRAGYGYTF.

The DNA of the CDR3 is TGCGCCAGCAGCTTTCTCTCGAACGGGGTCCACGAGCAGTACTTC. It yields the protein CASSFLSNGVHEQYF. J is TRBJ2-7 and V is TRBV5-1, with D perhaps matching TRBD2 (5 bases). CDR1 is SGHRS and CDR2 is YFSETQ in the germline V gene. Trimming shortened V by 2 bases and J by 5 bases, and 17 bases separated the two germline ends. The CDR3 totals 15 residues.

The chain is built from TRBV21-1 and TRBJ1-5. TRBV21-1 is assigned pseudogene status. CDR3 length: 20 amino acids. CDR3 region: CASPPSPNLSKTEDNQPQHF. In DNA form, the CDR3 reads TGTGCCAGCCCCCCGAGCCCCAACCTAAGTAAGACCGAAGACAATCAGCCCCAGCATTTT.

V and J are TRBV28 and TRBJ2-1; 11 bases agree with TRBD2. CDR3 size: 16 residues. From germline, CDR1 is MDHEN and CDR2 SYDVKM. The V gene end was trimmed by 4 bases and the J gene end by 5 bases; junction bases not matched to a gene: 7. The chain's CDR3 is CASSSTTSGSNNEQFF. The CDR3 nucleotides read TGTGCCAGCAGTTCCACAACTAGCGGGAGCAACAATGAGCAGTTCTTC. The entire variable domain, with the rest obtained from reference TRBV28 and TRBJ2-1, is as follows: DVKVTQSSRYLVKRTGEKVFLECVQDMDHENMFWYRQDPGLGLRLIYFSYDVKMKEKGDIPEGYSVSREKKERFSLILESASTNQTSMYLCASSSTTSGSNNEQFFGPGTRLTVL.

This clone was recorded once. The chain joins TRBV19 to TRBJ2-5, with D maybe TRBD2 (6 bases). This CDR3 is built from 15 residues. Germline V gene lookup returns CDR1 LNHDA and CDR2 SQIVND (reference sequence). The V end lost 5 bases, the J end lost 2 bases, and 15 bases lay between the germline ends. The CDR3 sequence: CASSAGLKGQETQYF. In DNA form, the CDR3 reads TGTGCCAGTAGTGCGGGGTTAAAGGGTCAAGAGACCCAGTACTTC.

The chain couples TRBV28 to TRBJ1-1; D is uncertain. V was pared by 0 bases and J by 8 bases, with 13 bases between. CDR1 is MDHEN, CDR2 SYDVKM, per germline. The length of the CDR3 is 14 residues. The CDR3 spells CASSLWGAGSEAFF. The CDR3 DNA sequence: TGTGCCAGCAGTTTATGGGGCGCGGGGTCCGAAGCTTTCTTT. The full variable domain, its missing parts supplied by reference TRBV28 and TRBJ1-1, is DVKVTQSSRYLVKRTGEKVFLECVQDMDHENMFWYRQDPGLGLRLIYFSYDVKMKEKGDIPEGYSVSREKKERFSLILESASTNQTSMYLCASSLWGAGSEAFFGQGTRLTVV.

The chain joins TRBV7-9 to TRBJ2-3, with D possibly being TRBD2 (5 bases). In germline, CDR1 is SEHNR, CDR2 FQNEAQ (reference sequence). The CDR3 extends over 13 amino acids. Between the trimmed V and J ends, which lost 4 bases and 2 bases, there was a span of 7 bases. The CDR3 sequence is CASSWTSTDTQYF. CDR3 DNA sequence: TGTGCCAGCAGCTGGACTTCCACAGATACGCAGTATTTT.

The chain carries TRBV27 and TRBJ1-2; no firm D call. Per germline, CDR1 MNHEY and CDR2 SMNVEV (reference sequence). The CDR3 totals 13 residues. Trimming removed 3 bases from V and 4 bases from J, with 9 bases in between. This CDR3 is CASSFSAGYGYTF. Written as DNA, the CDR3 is TGTGCCAGCAGTTTTTCAGCGGGCTATGGCTACACCTTC.

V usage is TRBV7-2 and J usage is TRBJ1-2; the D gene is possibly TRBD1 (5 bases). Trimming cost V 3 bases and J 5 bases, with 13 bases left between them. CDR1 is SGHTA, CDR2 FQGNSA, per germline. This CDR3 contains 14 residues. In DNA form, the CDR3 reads TGTGCCAGCAGCTTCTGGGACGGAGGGTATGGCTACACCTTC. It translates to CASSFWDGGYGYTF.